These T cell receptor beta chains were read from a single sample in a study of cytomegalovirus exposure and HLA in healthy donors. Method: immunoSEQ multiplex PCR; TCRdb's copy keeps in-frame clones and lacks some. The sample holds about 190,000 clones, 75% to 85% seen once. The sequencing sample was made of PBMCs. The receptors were sampled from a woman between 18 and 29 years old in good health and CMV-seronegative. CDR3s include the opening cysteine and the closing phenylalanine or tryptophan. The D gene is left open where the match is weak. Size is omitted from some rows. Given values are once, few, many or a class for expanded clones.

CDR3aa | CDR3nt | d_gene | j_gene | v_gene | abundance
CASSLLAGYNNEQFF | TGTGCCAGCAGCTTACTAGCGGGATATAACAATGAGCAGTTCTTC | TRBD2 | TRBJ2-1 | TRBV7-3 | -
CASSLGGGETQYF | TGTGCCAGCAGCTTAGGGGGGGGAGAGACCCAGTACTTC | TRBD2 | TRBJ2-5 | TRBV7-9 | -
CASSQPGDNQPQHF | TGTGCCAGCAGCCAACCAGGGGACAATCAGCCCCAGCATTTT | - | TRBJ1-5 | TRBV4-2 | -
CASSPTGGVNYGYTF | TGTGCCAGTAGTCCCACAGGTGGCGTTAACTATGGCTACACCTTC | - | TRBJ1-2 | TRBV19 | -
CARLGGTGIVNTEAFF | TGTGCCAGACTGGGCGGGACAGGGATCGTGAACACTGAAGCTTTCTTT | TRBD1 | TRBJ1-1 | TRBV2 | few
CASSTRTGAGNTIYF | TGTGCCAGCAGCACTCGGACAGGGGCTGGAAACACCATATATTTT | TRBD1 | TRBJ1-3 | TRBV7-2 | -
CALPQIYNSPLHF | TGTGCCCTCCCCCAGATCTATAATTCACCCCTCCACTTT | - | TRBJ1-6 | TRBV10-3 | -
CASSLDVGNQPQHF | TGCGCCAGCAGCTTGGATGTAGGCAATCAGCCCCAGCATTTT | - | TRBJ1-5 | TRBV5-1 | -
CASGTTGPYEQYF | TGTGCCAGCGGGACGACAGGACCCTACGAGCAGTACTTC | - | TRBJ2-7 | TRBV7-2 | -
CASTHRDSQETQYF | TGTGCCAGCACCCACCGGGACTCCCAAGAGACCCAGTACTTC | - | TRBJ2-5 | TRBV11-2 | -
CASSSQSGGTDTQYF | TGTGCCAGCAGCTCACAAAGCGGGGGCACAGATACGCAGTATTTT | TRBD2 | TRBJ2-3 | TRBV11-2 | -
CASSKTGRETQYF | TGTGCCAGCAGCAAGACAGGGCGCGAGACCCAGTACTTC | TRBD1 | TRBJ2-5 | TRBV9 | -
CASSGQPGQAVVADTQYF | TGTGCCAGCAGTGGTCAGCCGGGACAGGCGGTCGTTGCAGATACGCAGTATTTT | TRBD1 | TRBJ2-3 | TRBV2 | -
CASSDRGVETQYF | TGTGCCAGCAGCGACAGGGGGGTAGAGACCCAGTACTTC | TRBD1 | TRBJ2-5 | TRBV5-6 | once
CASSQDPEGSSPLHF | TGTGCCAGCAGCCAAGATCCGGAGGGATCCTCACCCCTCCACTTT | - | TRBJ1-6 | TRBV4-2 | -
CASLYREGADTQYF | TGTGCCAGTCTTTATAGGGAGGGCGCAGATACGCAGTATTTT | TRBD2 | TRBJ2-3 | TRBV5-6 | -
CASSPGLSTDTQYF | TGTGCCAGCTCACCGGGGCTTAGCACAGATACGCAGTATTTT | - | TRBJ2-3 | TRBV18 | -
CASSLYSGTGAGYGYTF | TGTGCCAGCAGCCTCTATTCCGGGACAGGGGCGGGCTATGGCTACACCTTC | TRBD1 | TRBJ1-2 | TRBV28 | -
CASSFSRLAGTGELFF | TGTGCCAGCAGTTTTTCCAGGCTAGCGGGCACCGGGGAGCTGTTTTTT | TRBD2 | TRBJ2-2 | TRBV6-6 | -
CASSLRWSGGGYEQYF | TGCGCCAGCAGCTTGCGCTGGTCAGGGGGCGGGTACGAGCAGTACTTC | TRBD1 | TRBJ2-7 | TRBV5-1 | -
CASRPTGRSPLHF | TGTGCCAGCAGGCCGACAGGGCGGTCACCCCTCCACTTT | TRBD1 | TRBJ1-6 | TRBV27 | -
CASSIYSGGSSLKTQYF | TGTGCCAGTAGTATATATAGCGGGGGCTCTTCTTTAAAGACCCAGTACTTC | TRBD2 | TRBJ2-5 | TRBV19 | once